This TCR beta chain was recorded in a study of CD4 T cells in relation to SARS-CoV-2 and coronaviruses. In the study overall: Median patient age was roughly 36 years, spanning 21 to 72 years.

TCRdb keeps only in-frame clones here, not all; method: immunoSEQ multiplex PCR. This table holds 35,000 to 40,000 clones, over 75% found once. Germline-derived CDR1 and CDR2 are MNHEY and SVGAGI. CDR3 length: 16 amino acids. Trimming took 4 bases from V and 3 from J, leaving 15 bases between them. CD4 enrichment then naive enrichment separated naive from memory CD4+ cells. The TCR was taken from an adult with COVID-19. The gene calls are TRBV6-5 and TRBJ2-2, with no clear D. Sequencing input: memory CD4+ T cells from PBMCs. CDR3 protein: CASSSSPNAHTGELFF. CDR3 DNA: TGTGCCAGCAGTTCGTCCCCCAACGCCCACACCGGGGAGCTGTTTTTT.